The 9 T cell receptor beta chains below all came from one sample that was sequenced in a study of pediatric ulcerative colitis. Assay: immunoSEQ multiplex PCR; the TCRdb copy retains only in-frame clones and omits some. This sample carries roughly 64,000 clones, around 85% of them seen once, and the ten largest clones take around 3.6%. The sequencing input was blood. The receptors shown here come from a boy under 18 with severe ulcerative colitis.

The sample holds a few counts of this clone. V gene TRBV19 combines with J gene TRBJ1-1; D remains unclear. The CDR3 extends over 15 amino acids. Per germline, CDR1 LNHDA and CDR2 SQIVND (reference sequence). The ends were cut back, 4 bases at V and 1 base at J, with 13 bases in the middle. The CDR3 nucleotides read TGTGCCAGTAGTACCTTACTTCGGGAGAACACTGAAGCTTTCTTT. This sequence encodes CASSTLLRENTEAFF.

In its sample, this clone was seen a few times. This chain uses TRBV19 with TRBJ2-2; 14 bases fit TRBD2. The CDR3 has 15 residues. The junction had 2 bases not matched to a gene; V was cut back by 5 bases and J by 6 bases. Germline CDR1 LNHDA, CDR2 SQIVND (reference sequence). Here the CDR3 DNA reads TGTGCCAGTAGTGGACTAGCGGGAGGCCCCGGGGAGCTGTTTTTT. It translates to CASSGLAGGPGELFF. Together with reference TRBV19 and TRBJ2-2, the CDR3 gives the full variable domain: DGGITQSPKYLFRKEGQNVTLSCEQNLNHDAMYWYRQDPGQGLRLIYYSQIVNDFQKGDIAEGYSVSREKKESFPLTVTSAQKNPTAFYLCASSGLAGGPGELFFGEGSRLTVL.

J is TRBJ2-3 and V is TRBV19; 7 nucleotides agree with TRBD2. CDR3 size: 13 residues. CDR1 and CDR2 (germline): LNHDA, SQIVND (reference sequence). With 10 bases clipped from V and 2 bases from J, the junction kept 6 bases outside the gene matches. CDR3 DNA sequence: TGTGCCACTAGCGGAGAGAACACAGATACGCAGTATTTT. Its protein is CATSGENTDTQYF.

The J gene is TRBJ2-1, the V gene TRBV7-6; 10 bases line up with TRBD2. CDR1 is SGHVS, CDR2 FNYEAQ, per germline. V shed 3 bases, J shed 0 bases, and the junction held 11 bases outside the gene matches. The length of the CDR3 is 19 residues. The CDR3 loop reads CASSLVAGGTISSYNEQFF. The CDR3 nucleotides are TGTGCCAGCAGCTTGGTAGCGGGAGGCACCATTAGCTCCTACAATGAGCAGTTCTTC.

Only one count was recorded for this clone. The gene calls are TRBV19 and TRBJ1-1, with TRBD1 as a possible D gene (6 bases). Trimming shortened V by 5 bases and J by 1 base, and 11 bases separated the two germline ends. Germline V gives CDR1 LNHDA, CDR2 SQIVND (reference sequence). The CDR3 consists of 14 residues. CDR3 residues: CASSAQTGNTEAFF. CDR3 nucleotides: TGTGCCAGTAGTGCCCAGACAGGGAACACTGAAGCTTTCTTT.

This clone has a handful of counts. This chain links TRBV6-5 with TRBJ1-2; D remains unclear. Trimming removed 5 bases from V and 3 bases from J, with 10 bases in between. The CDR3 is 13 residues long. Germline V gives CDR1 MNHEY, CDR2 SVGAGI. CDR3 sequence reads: CASSIREDYGYTF. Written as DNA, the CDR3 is TGTGCCAGCAGTATTAGGGAGGACTATGGCTACACCTTC.

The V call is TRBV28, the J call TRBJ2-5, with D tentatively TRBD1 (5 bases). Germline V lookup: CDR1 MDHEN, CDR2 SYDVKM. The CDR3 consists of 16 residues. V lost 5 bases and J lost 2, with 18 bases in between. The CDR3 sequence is CASSPWAAGPQETQYF. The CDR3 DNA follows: TGTGCCAGCAGTCCGTGGGCGGCAGGGCCGCAAGAGACCCAGTACTTC.

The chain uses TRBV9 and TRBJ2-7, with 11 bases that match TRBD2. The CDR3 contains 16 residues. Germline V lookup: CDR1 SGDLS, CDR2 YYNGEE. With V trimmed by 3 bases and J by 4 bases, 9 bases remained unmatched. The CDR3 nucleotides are TGTGCCAGCAGCGCCTACACTAGCGGGAGTCGGTACGAGCAGTACTTC. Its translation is CASSAYTSGSRYEQYF.

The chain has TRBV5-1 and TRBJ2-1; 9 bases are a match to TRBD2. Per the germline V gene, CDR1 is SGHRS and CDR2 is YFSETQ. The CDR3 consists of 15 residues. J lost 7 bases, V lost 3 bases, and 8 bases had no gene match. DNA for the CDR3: TGCGCCAGCAGCTGGGCTAGCGGGAATCTGAATGAGCAGTTCTTC. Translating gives CASSWASGNLNEQFF.